What follows are 15 T cell receptor beta chains derived from one specimen sequenced in a study of shared T cell receptors in the human thymus. The repertoire was sequenced with immunoSEQ multiplex PCR; TCRdb's copy has only in-frame clones and lacks some. The data show about 540,000 clones, around 78% seen once. This sample also belongs to another study, concerning human thymus T cells.

Sequencing was done on a sample of thymocytes. Receptors originate from a boy younger than two with a congenital heart defect.

As DNA, the CDR3 is TGTGCCAGCTTTGGGACTAGCGGAGGCGGCTCCTACGAGCAGTACTTC. As protein: CASFGTSGGGSYEQYF. The genes are TRBV27 and TRBJ2-7, with 11 bases aligning to TRBD2. The CDR3 is 16 residues long. V shed 8 bases, J shed 0 bases, and the junction held 9 bases outside the gene matches. Looked up from germline, CDR1 is MNHEY and CDR2 is SMNVEV (reference sequence).

This clone showed up just once. The V and J genes are TRBV29-1 and TRBJ2-1; 11 bases agree with TRBD2. CDR3 size: 15 residues. With 6 bases clipped from V and 8 bases from J, the junction kept 12 bases outside the gene matches. CDR1 SQVTM and CDR2 ANQGSEA come from the germline V gene. The CDR3 coding sequence is TGCAGCGTGGCAACTAGCGGGAGAACACACCATGAGCAGTTCTTC. This gives the protein CSVATSGRTHHEQFF.

This chain connects TRBV5-4 to TRBJ2-1; 8 bases agree with TRBD2. In germline, CDR1 is SGHNT, CDR2 YYREEE (reference sequence). The trim removed 5 bases at V and 7 bases at J, leaving 5 bases unmatched. This CDR3 contains 13 residues. The CDR3 here is CASSPTSANEQFF. CDR3 bases: TGTGCCAGCAGTCCGACTAGCGCAAATGAGCAGTTCTTC.

The rearrangement joins TRBV18 to TRBJ2-7; D may be TRBD1 (5 bases). This CDR3 has 12 amino acids. The V and J ends lost 3 bases and 9 bases respectively, with 12 bases between them. CDR1 and CDR2 from the germline V gene are KGHSH and LQKENI. CDR3 loop: CASSPAGRAQYF. The CDR3 nucleotides are TGTGCCAGCTCACCCGCAGGGCGTGCGCAGTACTTC.

The rearrangement links TRBV30 to TRBJ1-1, with D possibly TRBD1 on 6 matching bases. V was shortened by 7 bases and J by 1 base, with 16 bases between the two germline ends. The CDR3 is 14 amino acids. CDR1 is GTSNPN and CDR2 is SVGIG in the germline V gene (reference sequence). In DNA form, the CDR3 reads TGTGCCTTGGGAAGTGGGACACCGAACACTGAAGCTTTCTTT. As protein: CALGSGTPNTEAFF. The complete variable domain, with remaining parts taken from reference TRBV30 and TRBJ1-1, reads SQTIHQWPATLVQPVGSPLSLECTVEGTSNPNLYWYRQAAGRGLQLLFYSVGIGQISSEVPQNLSASRPQDRQFILSSKKLLLSDSGFYLCALGSGTPNTEAFFGQGTRLTVV.

V is TRBV21-1 and J is TRBJ1-2; TRBD1 was called by the table and not checked on the DNA. TRBV21-1 corresponds to a pseudogene. There are 19 residues in the CDR3. The CDR3 nucleotides are TGTGCCAGCAGCAAAGTTGGTAAGTTGGCAGTAAGAACTAACTATGGCTACACCTTC. Translated: CASSKVGKLAVRTNYGYTF.

The CDR3, as DNA: TGTGCCCTAAGAGCTCTGGCAGGGGGGAACACTGAAGCTTTCTTT. Translating it yields CALRALAGGNTEAFF. V usage is TRBV10-3 and J usage is TRBJ1-1, with 7 nucleotides matching TRBD1. Germline values: CDR1 ENHRY, CDR2 SYGVKD. The CDR3 has 15 residues. V lost 11 bases, J lost 1 base, and 13 bases stayed unmatched.

V is TRBV11-3 and J is TRBJ1-3, with D maybe TRBD1 (5 bases). The CDR3 is made up of 17 amino acids. CDR1 and CDR2 from the germline V gene are SGHNT and YENEEA. The ends were cut back, 0 bases at V and 2 bases at J, with 14 bases in the middle. The CDR3 sequence is CASSLDTPAGPGNTIYF. The CDR3, as DNA: TGTGCCAGCAGCTTAGACACCCCGGCAGGGCCTGGAAACACCATATATTTT.

This clone was picked up one time. The chain carries TRBV11-3 and TRBJ2-3; maybe TRBD1 (6 bases). From germline, CDR1 is SGHNT and CDR2 YENEEA. The CDR3 totals 15 residues. The V end was cut by 1 base, the J end by 0 bases, with 8 bases between. CDR3 DNA: TGTGCCAGCAGCTTAGGAGGGACAAGCACAGATACGCAGTATTTT. Amino acids: CASSLGGTSTDTQYF.

The gene calls are TRBV30 and TRBJ1-5; D remains unclear. This CDR3 region has 10 residues. Germline-derived CDR1 and CDR2 are GTSNPN and SVGIG (reference sequence). Trimming removed 4 bases at V and 7 bases at J, with 5 bases between. CDR3 protein: CAWKSQPQHF. Here the CDR3 DNA reads TGTGCCTGGAAGAGCCAGCCCCAGCATTTT.

This chain joins TRBV7-2 and TRBJ2-1; 8 positions match TRBD2. J lost 7 bases, V lost 5 bases, and 10 bases had no gene match. Germline lookup yields CDR1 SGHTA and CDR2 FQGNSA. The CDR3 covers 15 residues. DNA of the CDR3: TGTGCCAGCAGCCGTCGTGCGGGAGGTCCGAATGAGCAGTTCTTC. This encodes CASSRRAGGPNEQFF.

The chain has TRBV7-8 and TRBJ2-1; 7 bases fit TRBD2. After removal of 5 bases from V and 7 bases from J, the junction contained 11 bases not matched to a gene. CDR3 length equals 15 residues. From germline, CDR1 is SGHVS and CDR2 FQNEAQ. For the CDR3, the DNA is TGTGCCAGCAGCCCTGGGCGGGGGTCGGGGAATGAGCAGTTCTTC. Its protein is CASSPGRGSGNEQFF.

J is TRBJ2-2 and V is TRBV6-4; 10 bases agree with TRBD2. Losses at the gene ends were 2 bases for V and 3 bases for J; bases not matched to a gene: 6. The CDR3 is 17 residues long. CDR1 and CDR2 from the germline V gene are MRHNA and SNTAGT. Here the CDR3 reads CASSDPGTSVYTGELFF. Here the CDR3 DNA reads TGTGCCAGCAGTGACCCTGGGACTAGCGTTTACACCGGGGAGCTGTTTTTT.

The chain has TRBV11-1 and TRBJ2-7, with D possibly matching TRBD1 (5 bases). V was clipped by 1 base and J by 2 bases, with 15 bases between them. Germline V gene data show CDR1 as SGHAT and CDR2 as FQDESV (reference sequence). The CDR3 consists of 16 residues. The CDR3 DNA reads as TGTGCCAGCAGCTTAGGGCCCGACAGCGCCCCCTACGAGCAGTACTTC. Protein: CASSLGPDSAPYEQYF.

The CDR3 loop is CASSFRLAGHLYNEQFF. The CDR3 DNA is TGTGCCAGCAGCTTCCGACTAGCGGGACACCTATACAATGAGCAGTTCTTC. The chain links TRBV7-2 to TRBJ2-1; 11 bases line up with TRBD2. V shed 3 bases and J 4 bases; nucleotides not matched to a gene: 8. The CDR3 extends over 17 amino acids. CDR1 is SGHTA, CDR2 FQGNSA, per germline.